These T cell receptor beta chains were read from a single sample in a study of blood T cells in healthy people across ages. TCRdb processed the 5' RACE reads anew with MiXCR; each CDR3 protein has one entry. The table records about 970,000 distinct CDR3 sequences, roughly 50% of them present only once. Sequencing used blood. The receptors were gathered from a woman in her sixties in good health. The CDR3 runs from the conserved cysteine through the conserved F or W. D genes are given only for firm matches. Only part of the rows carry a size: once, few, many, or a class if the clone is expanded.

>TRBJ2-5|few|NA|TRBV18
CASSPGASQETQYF
TGTGCCAGCTCACCAGGGGCAAGCCAAGAGACCCAGTACTTC
>TRBJ2-2|few|TRBD1|TRBV14
CASSRNRDRGITGELFF
TGTGCCAGCAGCCGGAACCGGGACAGAGGGATCACCGGGGAGCTGTTTTTT
>TRBJ2-5|NA|NA|TRBV15
CATSITRGETQYF
TGTGCCACCAGCATCACAAGGGGAGAGACCCAGTACTTC
>TRBJ2-5|few|NA|TRBV7-8
CASSSGTSHLMETQYF
TGTGCCAGCAGCTCGGGGACAAGTCATTTAATGGAGACCCAGTACTTC
>TRBJ2-2|NA|TRBD1|TRBV10-3
CAISERLAGQGAGELFF
TGTGCCATCAGTGAGCGACTCGCCGGACAGGGGGCCGGGGAGCTGTTTTTT
>TRBJ2-5|NA|TRBD2|TRBV6-2/TRBV6-3
CASSTIGLASRGRETQYF
TGTGCCAGCAGTACCATCGGACTAGCGTCCCGAGGTCGAGAGACCCAGTACTTC
>TRBJ1-2|NA|NA|TRBV5-1
CASSTLDRYYGYTF
TGCGCCAGCAGCACTCTGGACCGGTACTATGGCTACACCTTC
>TRBJ2-7|NA|TRBD2|TRBV5-6
CASSVAAGTQGLAGGTYEQYF
TGTGCCAGCAGCGTTGCCGCCGGGACCCAGGGACTAGCGGGAGGGACCTACGAGCAGTACTTC
>TRBJ1-2|NA|NA|TRBV7-9
CASSGSGHTLLYGYTF
TGTGCCAGCAGCGGGTCGGGCCATACTCTTCTATATGGCTACACCTTC
>TRBJ2-1|NA|TRBD2|TRBV4-1
CASSQEGTSGSFDNEQFF
TGCGCCAGCAGCCAAGAAGGGACTAGCGGGAGCTTTGACAATGAGCAGTTCTTC
>TRBJ2-1|few|NA|TRBV20-1
CSAPTGTQKTHEQFF
TGCAGTGCTCCCACCGGGACCCAAAAAACACACGAGCAGTTCTTC
>TRBJ2-5|few|TRBD1|TRBV7-9
CASSSDRGRLETQYF
TGTGCCAGCAGTTCGGACAGGGGGCGTTTGGAGACCCAGTACTTC
>TRBJ2-3|few|NA|TRBV4-1
CASAVTDTQYF
TGCGCCAGCGCAGTCACAGATACGCAGTATTTT
>TRBJ2-5|NA|NA|TRBV5-1
CASMEEGGQETQYF
TGCGCCAGCATGGAGGAGGGGGGACAAGAGACCCAGTACTTC
>TRBJ2-3|few|NA|TRBV9
CASSSPGTYTLSRTDTQYF
TGTGCCAGCAGCTCCCCCGGGACTTATACTCTTTCGCGCACAGATACGCAGTATTTT
>TRBJ2-3|NA|NA|TRBV4-3
CASSGRTRGGDTQYF
TGCGCCAGCAGCGGGCGAACTAGAGGAGGTGATACGCAGTATTTT
>TRBJ2-1|few|NA|TRBV29-1
CSVDMGYRADEQFF
TGCAGCGTGGACATGGGCTACCGGGCGGATGAGCAGTTCTTC
>TRBJ2-2|NA|NA|TRBV15
CATSRGRGRVNTGELFF
TGTGCCACCAGCAGAGGAAGAGGCAGAGTAAACACCGGGGAGCTGTTTTTT
>TRBJ2-7|NA|NA|TRBV20-1
CSAPSENTYEQYF
TGCAGTGCCCCCTCGGAGAATACCTACGAGCAGTACTTC
>TRBJ2-7|once|NA|TRBV4-2
CASSQGSSGLDEQYF
TGTGCCAGCAGCCAAGGTTCTTCCGGGTTGGACGAGCAGTACTTC
>TRBJ2-2|NA|NA|TRBV7-9
CASSPSGLRTGELFF
TGTGCCAGCAGCCCGAGCGGGCTCAGAACCGGGGAGCTGTTTTTT
>TRBJ2-3|few|NA|TRBV28
CASSLRERHTDTQYF
TGTGCCAGCAGTTTACGGGAGCGTCATACAGATACGCAGTATTTT
>TRBJ1-1|few|NA|TRBV5-1
CASSSSMNTEAFF
TGCGCCAGCAGCTCCTCAATGAACACTGAAGCTTTCTTT
>TRBJ2-1|once|NA|TRBV7-2
CASSLGPYGSYNEQFF
TGTGCCAGCAGCTTAGGACCGTACGGCTCCTACAATGAGCAGTTCTTC
>TRBJ2-2|NA|NA|TRBV18
CASSGGTTHGELFF
TGTGCCAGCTCGGGCGGGACAACACACGGGGAGCTGTTTTTT
>TRBJ2-5|NA|NA|TRBV5-1
CASSLRDGETQYF
TGCGCCAGCAGCCTCCGGGACGGAGAGACCCAGTACTTC
>TRBJ2-4|NA|TRBD2|TRBV7-2
CASSDLRGGKAKNIQYF
TGTGCCAGCAGCGACCTACGCGGGGGGAAAGCCAAAAACATTCAGTACTTC
>TRBJ2-4|NA|NA|TRBV6-2/TRBV6-3
CASSPLWQGLLFMTSPRQYF
TGTGCCAGCAGTCCCCTGTGGCAGGGCCTATTATTTATGACTTCTCCACGCCAGTACTTC
>TRBJ1-2|NA|TRBD1|TRBV12-3/TRBV12-4
CACSPPGQRPGVDGYTF
TGTGCCTGCAGCCCCCCGGGACAGCGGCCCGGGGTGGATGGCTACACCTTC
>TRBJ2-5|NA|NA|TRBV7-6
CASSLQPETQYF
TGTGCCAGCAGCCTACAACCTGAGACCCAGTACTTC
>TRBJ2-2|NA|NA|TRBV28
CASKVHTGELFF
TGTGCCAGCAAAGTACACACCGGGGAGCTGTTTTTT
>TRBJ2-5|NA|NA|TRBV15
CVTSRDSHQETQYF
TGTGTCACCAGCAGAGATTCACACCAAGAGACCCAGTACTTC
>TRBJ2-1|few|NA|TRBV5-1
CASSLNYRDNEQFF
TGCGCCAGCAGCTTGAATTACCGCGACAATGAGCAGTTCTTC
>TRBJ2-1|NA|NA|TRBV14
CASSQDWGVLVGAKQSF
TGTGCCAGCAGCCAAGATTGGGGCGTTCTTGTAGGCGCAAAGCAGTCCTTC
>TRBJ2-3|NA|TRBD2|TRBV4-2
CASSQAPRAGRGTQYF
TGTGCCAGCAGCCAAGCTCCCCGAGCCGGGAGGGGTACGCAGTATTTT
>TRBJ2-2|NA|TRBD2|TRBV7-8
CASSRGGRDNTGELFF
TGTGCCAGCAGCCGCGGGGGGCGGGATAACACCGGGGAGCTGTTTTTT
>TRBJ2-1|NA|TRBD2|TRBV3-1
CASSPPTSGSVRGEQFF
TGTGCCAGCAGCCCCCCGACTAGCGGGAGTGTCAGGGGTGAGCAGTTCTTC
>TRBJ2-7|few|TRBD2|TRBV4-1
CASSHASGMVSYEQYF
TGCGCCAGCAGCCATGCTAGCGGGATGGTATCCTACGAGCAGTACTTC
>TRBJ2-7|NA|NA|TRBV5-5
CASSLLSRNYEQYF
TGTGCCAGCAGCTTGCTAAGTAGGAACTACGAGCAGTACTTC
>TRBJ1-2|NA|NA|TRBV4-1
CASSQDRGLSSGYTF
TGCGCCAGCAGCCAAGATAGAGGGCTCTCCTCTGGCTACACCTTC
>TRBJ2-3|many|TRBD2|TRBV4-1
CASSQEGPTSGRATDTQYF
TGCGCCAGCAGCCAAGAGGGCCCGACTAGCGGGAGGGCCACGGATACGCAGTATTTT